A single sample gave rise to the 23 T cell receptor beta chains below, sequenced in a study of chemoradiotherapy in HPV16-positive cancers (dated by TCRdb to 2022 to 2024). Library creation used the immunoSEQ multiplex PCR assay. Here the immuneACCESS table is served through TCRdb, limited to in-frame sequences with V and J called. Missing clones are a known gap in these copies; in checked studies unresolved V genes cover under half, and the rest lacks a known reason. Here the sample has some 1,300 clones; 75% to 90% occur a single time. In total, the top ten clones hold less than 6% of the sample. Sequences were derived from tumor tissue, sampled from a patient who underwent chemoradiotherapy. The receptors come from a human donor with HPV-associated anogenital cancer.

The rearrangement uses TRBV9 and TRBJ1-2, with D possibly matching TRBD1 (5 bases). Germline loops: CDR1 SGDLS, CDR2 YYNGEE. This CDR3 is 16 amino acids long. V was pared by 6 bases and J by 2 bases, with 20 bases between. In nucleotides, the CDR3 is TGTGCCAGCACTGCCGGGGGTATAAGAGGAAACTATGGCTACACCTTC. Amino acids: CASTAGGIRGNYGYTF.

The rearrangement links TRBV4-2 to TRBJ1-2, with D unclear. CDR1 LGHNA and CDR2 YNFKEQ come from the germline V gene. The CDR3 spans 16 residues. Trimming took 0 bases from V and 2 from J, leaving 13 bases between them. CDR3 DNA sequence: TGTGCCAGCAGCCAAGATCAAAGGTTAAGGAACTATGGCTACACCTTC. This sequence encodes CASSQDQRLRNYGYTF.

This clone came up a few times. The chain is built from TRBV7-2 and TRBJ1-5; a weak D match, TRBD1 (5 bases). V shed 4 bases and J shed 5 bases, with 12 bases lying between them. Looked up from germline, CDR1 is SGHTA and CDR2 is FQGNSA. CDR3 length: 14 amino acids. CDR3 DNA sequence: TGTGCCAGCAGCTCCCCCGGGGCAGATCAGCCCCAGCATTTT. Its protein product is CASSSPGADQPQHF.

The chain uses TRBV5-1 and TRBJ2-1, with TRBD2 identical over 9 bases. This CDR3 is built from 16 residues. Per the germline V gene, CDR1 is SGHRS and CDR2 is YFSETQ. V shed 0 bases and J 0 bases; nucleotides not matched to a gene: 1. As DNA, the CDR3 is TGCGCCAGCAGCTTGGGACTAGCGGCCTCCTACAATGAGCAGTTCTTC. Its protein is CASSLGLAASYNEQFF.

This clone was found once. V is TRBV4-1 and J is TRBJ1-4; TRBD1 agrees at 9 bases. Germline-derived CDR1 and CDR2 are MGHRA and YSYEKL. The V segment lost 1 base and the J segment 6 bases; nucleotides outside the gene matches: 0. The CDR3 covers 14 residues. CDR3 DNA sequence: TGCGCCAGCAGCCAAGGGACAGGGGATGAAAAACTGTTTTTT. This translates into CASSQGTGDEKLFF.

This chain uses TRBV7-8 with TRBJ2-1; D unresolved. CDR3 length: 14 amino acids. V lost 1 base and J 5 bases, leaving 9 bases between the germline ends. Germline lookup yields CDR1 SGHVS and CDR2 FQNEAQ. The CDR3 sequence: CASSLGLGHNEQFF. CDR3 coding DNA: TGTGCCAGCAGCTTAGGGCTAGGCCACAATGAGCAGTTCTTC.

V usage is TRBV5-1 and J usage is TRBJ2-5; D is undetermined. CDR1 is SGHRS and CDR2 is YFSETQ in the germline V gene. This CDR3 is built from 14 residues. The V and J ends lost 4 bases and 5 bases respectively, with 15 bases between them. The CDR3 DNA reads TGCGCCAGCAGCCATGACCGAGCTAGGGAGACCCAGTACTTC. Its translation is CASSHDRARETQYF.

This chain links TRBV30 with TRBJ1-4; TRBD1 matches at 10 bases. The CDR3 has 13 amino acids. CDR1 is GTSNPN, CDR2 SVGIG, per germline (reference sequence). V lost 4 bases, J lost 11 bases, and 7 bases stayed unmatched. CDR3 bases: TGTGCCTGGAAGACAGGGGGCCGACACAAACTGTTTTTT. This sequence encodes CAWKTGGRHKLFF.

This clone appeared a single time. The chain links TRBV28 to TRBJ2-1; no clear D gene. Per germline, CDR1 MDHEN and CDR2 SYDVKM. The CDR3 runs to 12 residues. V was shortened by 4 bases and J by 9 bases, with 10 bases between the two germline ends. CDR3 loop: CASSSSPREQFF. In DNA, the CDR3 is TGTGCCAGCAGTTCATCCCCTCGTGAGCAGTTCTTC.

The rearrangement joins TRBV9 to TRBJ2-5, with 9 bases identical to TRBD2. The CDR3 has 15 residues. CDR1 SGDLS and CDR2 YYNGEE come from the germline V gene. After removal of 6 bases from V and 1 base from J, the junction contained 7 bases not matched to a gene. CDR3 in amino acids: CASTASGAGQETQYF. The CDR3 coding sequence is TGTGCCAGCACCGCTAGCGGGGCCGGCCAAGAGACCCAGTACTTC.

V gene TRBV7-9 combines with J gene TRBJ2-2; D might be TRBD2 (6 bases). V was trimmed by 5 bases and J by 4 bases, leaving 20 bases between them. CDR1 is SEHNR and CDR2 is FQNEAQ in the germline V gene (reference sequence). The CDR3 is made up of 17 amino acids. The CDR3 DNA reads as TGTGCCAGCAGCCGTGAGGCGGGGTTCGGTTTCACCGGGGAGCTGTTTTTT. This translates into CASSREAGFGFTGELFF.

The rearrangement joins TRBV28 to TRBJ1-1, with D possibly matching TRBD1 (6 bases). CDR1 is MDHEN and CDR2 is SYDVKM in the germline V gene. The CDR3 totals 16 residues. V lost 3 bases, J lost 0 bases, and 14 bases lay in between. The CDR3 sequence: CASSLAPRQVNTEAFF. CDR3 bases: TGTGCCAGCAGTTTGGCCCCGAGACAGGTGAACACTGAAGCTTTCTTT.

J is TRBJ1-1 and V is TRBV6-1; 9 nucleotides align to TRBD1. Trimming took 3 bases from V and 4 from J; bases not matched to a gene: 6. The CDR3 is 15 amino acids. Germline-derived CDR1 and CDR2 are MNHNS and SASEGT. CDR3 coding DNA: TGTGCCAGCAGTGACCACGGGACAGGGTTCACTGAAGCTTTCTTT. Amino acids: CASSDHGTGFTEAFF.

This clone was detected only once. This rearrangement joins TRBV29-1 to TRBJ1-4; 7 bases are shared with TRBD1. Germline V gives CDR1 SQVTM, CDR2 ANQGSEA. The trim removed 7 bases at V and 5 bases at J, leaving 10 bases unmatched. This CDR3 is built from 14 residues. CDR3: CSAGGGQLNEKLFF. CDR3 DNA sequence: TGCAGCGCCGGGGGGGGACAGCTCAATGAAAAACTGTTTTTT.

The chain carries TRBV11-2 and TRBJ2-5; D might be TRBD1 (6 bases). CDR3 size: 13 residues. CDR1 SGHAT and CDR2 FQNNGV come from the germline V gene. V was cut by 5 bases and J by 1 base, with 8 bases left in between. Here the CDR3 DNA reads TGTGCCAGCAGCACAGGGTTCCAAGAGACCCAGTACTTC. The encoded protein is CASSTGFQETQYF.

The J gene is TRBJ2-7, the V gene TRBV14; D perhaps matches TRBD2 (5 bases). This CDR3 has 14 amino acids. V lost 0 bases and J 12 bases, leaving 18 bases between the germline ends. Germline values: CDR1 SGHDN, CDR2 FVKESK. The CDR3, as DNA: TGTGCCAGCAGCCAAGATATGAGGGCTCTTGTGCTGTACTTC. Translation: CASSQDMRALVLYF.

The chain combines TRBV5-4 with TRBJ2-1; 7 nucleotides agree with TRBD2. Germline values: CDR1 SGHNT, CDR2 YYREEE (reference sequence). This CDR3 is built from 18 residues. The V gene end was trimmed by 0 bases and the J gene end by 5 bases; junction bases not matched to a gene: 14. CDR3 DNA: TGTGCCAGCAGCTTGGAAAGTAGTCGGCTAGCGGTTAACAATGAGCAGTTCTTC. Translation: CASSLESSRLAVNNEQFF.

J is TRBJ1-5 and V is TRBV27; possibly TRBD1 for D (6 bases). Germline lookup yields CDR1 MNHEY and CDR2 SMNVEV (reference sequence). The CDR3 is 13 amino acids. With 6 bases removed from V and 9 bases from J, the gap between germline ends came to 15 bases. CDR3 in DNA: TGTGCCAGCAGAACCGGGACACGCGGGCCCCAGCATTTT. Translating it yields CASRTGTRGPQHF.

The rearrangement links TRBV18 to TRBJ2-3, with D possibly being TRBD2 (5 bases). Trimming took off 1 base at V and 2 bases at J, with 7 bases between the two ends. CDR3 length: 14 amino acids. Germline CDR1 reads KGHSH; CDR2 reads LQKENI. Written as DNA, the CDR3 is TGTGCCAGCTCACCACAGCGGACCACAGATACGCAGTATTTT. Protein sequence: CASSPQRTTDTQYF.

This rearrangement joins TRBV7-9 to TRBJ1-2; 12 bases are a match to TRBD1. This CDR3 spans 15 amino acids. CDR1 and CDR2 (germline): SEHNR, FQNEAQ (reference sequence). J lost 6 bases, V lost 2 bases, and 4 bases had no gene match. CDR3 nucleotides: TGTGCCAGCAGCTTAAGGGGACAGGGGGCGGATGGCTACACCTTC. Translation gives CASSLRGQGADGYTF. Full variable domain (rest looked up from reference TRBV7-9 and TRBJ1-2): DTGVSQNPRHKITKRGQNVTFRCDPISEHNRLYWYRQTLGQGPEFLTYFQNEAQLEKSRLLSDRFSAERPKGSFSTLEIQRTEQGDSAMYLCASSLRGQGADGYTFGSGTRLTVV.

This chain links TRBV5-1 with TRBJ2-2, with D perhaps matching TRBD1 or TRBD2 (5 bases each). V was trimmed by 3 bases and J by 0 bases, leaving 9 bases between them. The germline CDR1 and CDR2 sequences are SGHRS and YFSETQ. This CDR3 comprises 15 residues. Written as DNA, the CDR3 is TGCGCCAGCAGCTCCTCGGGACCGAACACCGGGGAGCTGTTTTTT. This gives the protein CASSSSGPNTGELFF. The entire variable domain, with the rest obtained from reference TRBV5-1 and TRBJ2-2, is as follows: KAGVTQTPRYLIKTRGQQVTLSCSPISGHRSVSWYQQTPGQGLQFLFEYFSETQRNKGNFPGRFSGRQFSNSRSEMNVSTLELGDSALYLCASSSSGPNTGELFFGEGSRLTVL.

As regards this clone: Other DNA sequences in this specimen translate into the identical CDR3. The chain uses TRBV2 and TRBJ1-5, with D possibly being TRBD1 (6 bases). The germline gives CDR1 SNHLY, CDR2 FYNNEI. The CDR3 length is 15 residues. V was cut by 1 base and J by 6 bases, with 13 bases left in between. The CDR3 reads CASSEGGGGGQPQHF. Written as DNA, the CDR3 is TGTGCCAGCAGTGAAGGGGGGGGCGGGGGTCAGCCCCAGCATTTT. Full variable domain (missing parts from reference TRBV2 and TRBJ1-5): EPEVTQTPSHQVTQMGQEVILRCVPISNHLYFYWYRQILGQKVEFLVSFYNNEISEKSEIFDDQFSVERPDGSNFTLKIRSTKLEDSAMYFCASSEGGGGGQPQHFGDGTRLSIL.

The chain has TRBV30 and TRBJ2-5, with D tentatively TRBD1 (5 bases). The CDR3 loop spans 12 amino acids. V was trimmed by 5 bases and J by 3 bases, leaving 10 bases between them. In germline, CDR1 is GTSNPN, CDR2 SVGIG (reference sequence). The CDR3 DNA is TGTGCCTGGGACAGTGGGGAAGAGACCCAGTACTTC. This sequence encodes CAWDSGEETQYF.